This T cell receptor beta chain derives from a study of early T cells in non-severe SARS-CoV-2 infection. The CDR3 has 14 residues. V lost 5 bases to trimming and J lost 4 bases; unmatched junction nucleotides: 2. Germline CDR1 and CDR2: MRHNA and SNTAGT. This clonotype was found a few times. Antigen specificity is unknown. General study findings and limits: VDJdb-based annotation leaned toward anti-spike CD8 responses and missed private and CD4 specificities.

TCRdb reanalysed the 5' RACE reads using MiXCR and keeps one entry per CDR3 protein. The table lists 70,000 to 75,000 distinct CDR3 sequences, roughly an eighth of them singletons. V is TRBV6-4 and J is TRBJ2-1; 10 bases map to TRBD2. The sequenced sample was whole blood. This sequence was found in an adult who was a healthcare worker with PCR-confirmed SARS-CoV-2 infection or an uninfected control (not recorded which). CDR3 bases: TGTGCCAGCAGTACTAGCGGGGCTTACAATGAGCAGTTCTTC. Its protein product is CASSTSGAYNEQFF.